Reported below is one T cell receptor (beta chain). The germline gives CDR1 MDHEN, CDR2 SYDVKM. The V and J ends lost 5 bases and 2 bases respectively, with 12 bases between them. CDR3 length: 14 residues. The sample belongs to a study of blood T cell repertoires in COVID-19. Study in general: Collection of acute and convalescent COVID-19 samples took place in the United States, Italy and Spain.

The assay was immunoSEQ multiplex PCR, and TCRdb's table has in-frame clones only and misses some. The sample contains about 270,000 clones, around 93% of which appear only once. This study enrolled people aged roughly 18 to 100 from 24 US geographic areas. The V and J genes are TRBV28 and TRBJ1-2; a weak D match, TRBD1 (5 bases). This sequence originates from a man aged 40-49 years who had been exposed to COVID-19. The sample taken for sequencing was PBMCs or T cells enriched from blood (not recorded which). As DNA, the CDR3 is TGTGCCAGCAGTCTAGGGAAGGGGAACTATGGCTACACCTTC. Protein product: CASSLGKGNYGYTF.